The clone carrying this T cell receptor (beta chain) was detected only a few times. The antigen is not known. One junction end does not reproduce the germline sequence, and a read error may be involved. Treatment reported: approximately nine-day PBMC culture with coronavirus spike peptide pools or control peptides (ViraFEST assay). The sample originates from a study of vaccination and CD4 T cells after COVID-19. On the study more broadly: Overlapping spike peptides of SARS-CoV-2, HCoV-NL63, HCoV-OC43 and HCoV-229E were used, and cells were stimulated with them. Study-level findings and limits: From a median of about 20 to 40, SARS-CoV-2-reactive clonotypes increased, though not significantly. In convalescent patients, a median 86.3% of post-vaccine SARS-CoV-2-reactive clones appeared only after vaccination.

An Oncomine TCR Beta short-read assay was used to sequence the DNA from cultured CD4+ T cells. From CD4+ T cells that had been cultured, genomic DNA was extracted. From the PCR reads, TCRdb called clonotypes with MiXCR, one entry per CDR3 protein. The sample has approximately 20,000 distinct CDR3 sequences, around four fifths seen once. The CDR3 contains 12 residues. Germline loops: CDR1 LNHDA, CDR2 SQIVND (reference sequence). This clonotype was sampled from a human donor who received a COVID-19 vaccine. The chain couples TRBV19 to TRBJ1-2; TRBD1 matches at 8 bases. The sequences come from CD4+ T cells from blood, cultured in vitro, collected after SARS-CoV-2 vaccination. The CDR3 loop is CASSIIGQGFTF. CDR3 in DNA: TGTGCCAGTAGTATTATCGGACAGGGCTTCACCTTC.